Included here is one T cell receptor (beta chain) sequence, with context. These data come from a study of blood T cell repertoires in COVID-19. The overall study: Collection of acute and convalescent COVID-19 samples took place in the United States, Italy and Spain. From T cells, B-cell-depleted T cells, or PBMCs came the material, which was cDNA or gDNA.

Authors' data handling: Researchers report that nucleated cell counts were estimated from reference gene primer amplification. Produced via immunoSEQ multiplex PCR; TCRdb's table is partial and in-frame only. D and trimming were read from the DNA, whereas the V and J calls and clone size are those reported in that table. This sample has around 110,000 clones; roughly 90% occur once, and the top ten carry about 4.5%. The TCR was taken from a man in his forties with acute or convalescent COVID-19. The sequencing input was peripheral blood.

CDR3 DNA: TGTGCCAGCAGCCCCGATCCCACGGGTTCTGAAGCTTTCTTT. Encoded protein: CASSPDPTGSEAFF. The chain recombines TRBV3-1 (or the pseudogene TRBV3-2) with TRBJ1-1; D remains unclear. V shed 4 bases and J shed 6 bases, with 15 bases lying between them. Germline V CDR1 and CDR2: LGHDT, YNNKEL (reference sequence). This CDR3 comprises 14 residues.